The 22 T cell receptor beta chains listed next were all sequenced from one sample in a study of radiation and T cells in renal cell carcinoma. Sequencing used immunoSEQ multiplex PCR; TCRdb keeps in-frame clones, though not all of them. The top ten hold around 3% of the sample, which has 100,000 to 150,000 clones, 82% seen once. This sample's time point: baseline pretreatment blood. Sample treatment: 15 Gy SBRT to primary tumor, nephrectomy 4 weeks later. Sequenced here: blood, sampled from a patient whose treatment included radiotherapy and nephrectomy. The receptors derive from an older woman with renal cell carcinoma.

This sequence joins TRBV7-2 and TRBJ2-7, with 7 positions matching TRBD1. The CDR3 runs to 15 residues. V was pared by 1 base and J by 2 bases, with 5 bases of the junction left unmatched. The germline V gene has CDR1 SGHTA and CDR2 FQGNSA. CDR3 in DNA: TGTGCCAGCAGCTTAGTTGGGACAGCTACCTACGAGCAGTACTTC. Its protein product is CASSLVGTATYEQYF.

The chain uses TRBV5-6 and TRBJ2-2; the match to TRBD2 covers 10 bases. Unmatched junction bases numbered 10, after V lost 4 bases and J lost 4 bases. CDR1 and CDR2 from the germline V gene are SGHDT and YYEEEE. The CDR3 length is 17 residues. The DNA of the CDR3 is TGTGCCAGCAGCCCTATTAGCGGGAGGCCTGGCACCGGGGAGCTGTTTTTT. Translating gives CASSPISGRPGTGELFF.

This chain joins TRBV28 and TRBJ2-3, with 8 bases matching TRBD1. The length of the CDR3 is 15 residues. In germline, CDR1 is MDHEN, CDR2 SYDVKM. The ends lost 2 bases at V and 4 bases at J; junction bases unmatched: 5. This chain's CDR3 is CASSLIAQGADTQYF. The CDR3 coding sequence is TGTGCCAGCAGTTTAATCGCACAGGGGGCAGATACGCAGTATTTT. The variable domain in full, completed from reference TRBV28 and TRBJ2-3, reads DVKVTQSSRYLVKRTGEKVFLECVQDMDHENMFWYRQDPGLGLRLIYFSYDVKMKEKGDIPEGYSVSREKKERFSLILESASTNQTSMYLCASSLIAQGADTQYFGPGTRLTVL.

This clone was seen only a few times. The chain recombines TRBV29-1 with TRBJ1-1; D possibly corresponds to TRBD1 (6 bases). Trimming removed 6 bases from V and 1 base from J, with 18 bases in between. The CDR3 has 15 residues. From germline, CDR1 is SQVTM and CDR2 ANQGSEA. The CDR3 bases are TGCAGCGTGGATCGGACTCGGACAGAGAACACTGAAGCTTTCTTT. This codes for CSVDRTRTENTEAFF.

V usage is TRBV19 and J usage is TRBJ1-1, with D uncertain. Germline V lookup: CDR1 LNHDA, CDR2 SQIVND (reference sequence). V was cut by 4 bases and J by 1 base, with 7 bases left in between. The CDR3 contains 13 residues. The CDR3 sequence: CASSSAGNTEAFF. The CDR3, as DNA: TGTGCCAGTAGTAGCGCGGGGAACACTGAAGCTTTCTTT.

The chain uses TRBV5-4 and TRBJ1-1; the D gene is possibly TRBD1 (5 bases). Germline-derived CDR1 and CDR2 are SGHNT and YYREEE (reference sequence). The CDR3 sequence is 18 residues long. With 2 bases removed from V and 0 bases from J, the gap between germline ends came to 20 bases. In nucleotides, the CDR3 is TGTGCCAGCAGCTTTTCGGGGTACCAGGGCGGCGTGAACACTGAAGCTTTCTTT. It codes for CASSFSGYQGGVNTEAFF.

The chain employs TRBV7-2 and TRBJ1-4; tentatively, D is TRBD1 (5 bases). In germline, CDR1 is SGHTA, CDR2 FQGNSA. This CDR3 is 14 amino acids long. Trimming took 3 bases from V and 6 from J, leaving 11 bases between them. The CDR3 nucleotides are TGTGCCAGCAGCTTTCCCGGGACCTATGAAAAACTGTTTTTT. Translation: CASSFPGTYEKLFF. Full variable domain (remainder filled in from reference TRBV7-2 and TRBJ1-4): GAGVSQSPSNKVTEKGKDVELRCDPISGHTALYWYRQSLGQGLEFLIYFQGNSAPDKSGLPSDRFSAERTGGSVSTLTIQRTQQEDSAVYLCASSFPGTYEKLFFGSGTQLSVL.

The V call is TRBV5-1, the J call TRBJ2-1; D not certain. In germline, CDR1 is SGHRS, CDR2 YFSETQ. Trimming took 2 bases from V and 10 from J, leaving 7 bases between them. The CDR3 totals 11 residues. CDR3: CASSLMEEQFF. The CDR3 nucleotides read TGCGCCAGCAGCTTAATGGAGGAGCAGTTCTTC.

This clone was seen many times. The chain links TRBV19 to TRBJ1-5, with 9 bases aligning to TRBD1. Trimming removed 6 bases from V and 1 base from J; junction bases left unmatched: 4. This CDR3 is 15 amino acids long. CDR1 is LNHDA, CDR2 SQIVND, per germline (reference sequence). The CDR3 DNA follows: TGTGCCAGTAGACGGACAGGGGACAGCAATCAGCCCCAGCATTTT. Protein: CASRRTGDSNQPQHF.

The J gene is TRBJ1-3, the V gene TRBV30; D is unclear. Trimming removed 0 bases from V and 0 bases from J, with 9 bases in between. CDR1 is GTSNPN and CDR2 is SVGIG in the germline V gene (reference sequence). The CDR3 contains 15 residues. The CDR3 coding sequence is TGTGCCTGGAGTGTAAGGCATAGCTCTGGAAACACCATATATTTT. Translation gives CAWSVRHSSGNTIYF.

The gene calls are TRBV18 and TRBJ1-1; 8 bases match TRBD1. Germline-derived CDR1 and CDR2 are KGHSH and LQKENI. The CDR3 covers 15 residues. Trimming took 3 bases from V and 0 from J; bases not matched to a gene: 3. The CDR3 nucleotides are TGTGCCAGCTCACCCAAGACAGGGGTGAACACTGAAGCTTTCTTT. Translating it yields CASSPKTGVNTEAFF.

The chain uses TRBV4-1 and TRBJ2-5; 10 nucleotides agree with TRBD2. The junction had 6 bases not matched to a gene; V was cut back by 1 base and J by 4 bases. The CDR3 is 16 amino acids. Per germline, CDR1 MGHRA and CDR2 YSYEKL. The CDR3 spells CASSQGASGGGETQYF. CDR3 DNA: TGCGCCAGCAGCCAAGGGGCGAGCGGGGGGGGAGAGACCCAGTACTTC.

CDR3 amino acids: CASSLFGGSYEQYF. The CDR3 bases are TGCGCCAGCAGCTTGTTCGGCGGATCCTACGAGCAGTACTTC. The chain is built from TRBV5-1 and TRBJ2-7; D is uncertain. Trimming took off 1 base at V and 1 base at J, with 9 bases between the two ends. CDR3 size: 14 residues. CDR1 is SGHRS and CDR2 is YFSETQ in the germline V gene.

The genes are TRBV28 and TRBJ1-2; D is perhaps TRBD1 (5 bases). This CDR3 spans 15 amino acids. V was shortened by 2 bases and J by 8 bases, with 18 bases between the two germline ends. CDR1 and CDR2 (germline): MDHEN, SYDVKM. CDR3 coding DNA: TGTGCCAGCAGTTTACCCTCCACCGGGACTGAGGGCTACACCTTC. Translation: CASSLPSTGTEGYTF.

The chain recombines TRBV15 with TRBJ2-3, with D possibly being TRBD1 or TRBD2 (7 bases each). Trimming pared 3 bases from V and 2 bases from J, leaving 18 bases between. Germline V gene data show CDR1 as LNHNV and CDR2 as YYDKDF (reference sequence). The CDR3 covers 17 residues. The CDR3 DNA is TGTGCCACCAGCAGGGCGCAGGGGGGGGGCTACACAGATACGCAGTATTTT. Its translation is CATSRAQGGGYTDTQYF.

The chain recombines TRBV7-3 with TRBJ2-1, with 7 bases identical to TRBD2. The CDR3 has 16 amino acids. Germline V lookup: CDR1 SGHTA, CDR2 FQGTGA. With V trimmed by 5 bases and J by 8 bases, 15 bases remained unmatched. CDR3 amino acids: CASSPLGGGSMYEQFF. The CDR3 DNA reads as TGTGCCAGCAGCCCCCTCGGTGGCGGGAGTATGTATGAGCAGTTCTTC.

The chain has TRBV19 and TRBJ2-7; D unclear. Germline V gene data show CDR1 as LNHDA and CDR2 as SQIVND (reference sequence). The CDR3 is made up of 14 amino acids. V lost 4 bases to trimming and J lost 4 bases, with 14 bases between them. CDR3 loop: CASSTSRGSYEQYF. CDR3 in DNA: TGTGCCAGTAGTACCTCCCGAGGATCATACGAGCAGTACTTC.

The chain couples TRBV15 to TRBJ1-1; no reliable D call. Trimming cost V 0 bases and J 1 base, with 9 bases left between them. This CDR3 has 15 amino acids. Germline V gene lookup returns CDR1 LNHNV and CDR2 YYDKDF (reference sequence). The CDR3 bases are TGTGCCACCAGCAGAGACCTTCTGACGAACACTGAAGCTTTCTTT. It is translated as CATSRDLLTNTEAFF.

This clone was seen once. The chain employs TRBV18 and TRBJ2-1, with 8 bases identical to TRBD1. V gave up 3 bases and J gave up 12 bases; unmatched junction bases: 10. The CDR3 covers 14 residues. CDR1 is KGHSH, CDR2 LQKENI, per germline. CDR3 region: CASSPGTGDRGQFF. DNA for the CDR3: TGTGCCAGCTCACCGGGGACAGGTGACAGGGGGCAGTTCTTC. Full variable domain (outside the CDR3, taken from reference TRBV18 and TRBJ2-1): NAGVMQNPRHLVRRRGQEARLRCSPMKGHSHVYWYRQLPEEGLKFMVYLQKENIIDESGMPKERFSAEFPKEGPSILRIQQVVRGDSAAYFCASSPGTGDRGQFFGPGTRLTVL.

This clone was observed many times. V and J are TRBV30 and TRBJ2-7, with D hard to call. The CDR3 length is 12 residues. Trimming removed 5 bases from V and 2 bases from J, with 10 bases in between. The V gene's germline CDR1 is GTSNPN and CDR2 SVGIG (reference sequence). CDR3 in amino acids: CAWAQGAYEQYF. The CDR3 nucleotides are TGTGCCTGGGCCCAAGGAGCCTACGAGCAGTACTTC.

The CDR3 DNA follows: TGCGCCAGCAGAAAAGAGCCGGGACTAGCGGGGGCCGGGGAGCTGTTTTTT. Protein: CASRKEPGLAGAGELFF. The gene calls are TRBV10-1 and TRBJ2-2; TRBD2 aligns across 14 bases. Per the germline V gene, CDR1 is WNHNN and CDR2 is SYGVQD (reference sequence). The CDR3 has 17 amino acids. V lost 6 bases and J lost 6; bases outside the gene matches: 9.

The V call is TRBV7-9, the J call TRBJ2-5; D is perhaps TRBD1 (6 bases). The germline V and J ends were trimmed by 4 bases and 5 bases, with 17 bases remaining between them. There are 15 residues in the CDR3. Germline loops: CDR1 SEHNR, CDR2 FQNEAQ (reference sequence). The CDR3 DNA follows: TGTGCCAGCAGCTCCAACTACAGGGCCGGGGAGACCCAGTACTTC. Translation: CASSSNYRAGETQYF. Variable domain in full (rest from reference TRBV7-9 and TRBJ2-5): DTGVSQNPRHKITKRGQNVTFRCDPISEHNRLYWYRQTLGQGPEFLTYFQNEAQLEKSRLLSDRFSAERPKGSFSTLEIQRTEQGDSAMYLCASSSNYRAGETQYFGPGTRLLVL.